Each of the 27 T cell receptor beta chains below was sequenced from the same sample in a study of shared clonotypes between healthy human individuals. Sequencing used immunoSEQ multiplex PCR; TCRdb keeps in-frame clones, though not all of them. The data show about 490,000 clones, with approximately 84% seen just once and 12% held by the top ten. Sequencing input: PBMCs. All receptors derive from a woman aged 40 to 55 in good health. Some clones in this sample may be carry-over from other donors' samples.

The rearrangement links TRBV7-8 to TRBJ1-5; D remains unclear. The CDR3 contains 16 residues. V lost 4 bases and J lost 1, with 14 bases in between. Per the germline V gene, CDR1 is SGHVS and CDR2 is FQNEAQ. The CDR3 sequence is CASSSSLTNSNQPQHF. CDR3 in DNA: TGTGCCAGCAGCTCCAGCCTGACGAACAGCAATCAGCCCCAGCATTTT.

J is TRBJ2-3 and V is TRBV7-9; 7 bases map to TRBD2. Germline trimming cut 1 base from V and 4 bases from J; bases unmatched to any gene: 5. There are 15 residues in the CDR3. Per germline, CDR1 SEHNR and CDR2 FQNEAQ (reference sequence). This CDR3 reads CASSLGGLGADTQYF. The CDR3 coding sequence is TGTGCCAGCAGCTTAGGCGGACTAGGGGCAGATACGCAGTATTTT.

This clone has a single count. A far larger clone is a single base away, which makes a read error likely. This same CDR3 is encoded by further DNA sequences in the sample. The chain employs TRBV29-1 and TRBJ2-3; TRBD2 might be the D (5 bases). The CDR3 consists of 11 residues. Germline V CDR1 and CDR2: SQVTM, ANQGSEA. CDR3 DNA: TGTAGCGTTGAGACGGGAAATACGCAGTATTTT. It is translated as CSVETGNTQYF.

Note on this clone: One base separates it from a far larger clone, so it is likely a read error. This CDR3 is also generated by other DNA sequences in the sample. This chain connects TRBV10-1 to TRBJ2-7; TRBD2 is a possible D gene (7 bases). V lost 0 bases and J 7 bases, leaving 16 bases between the germline ends. Germline CDR1 is WNHNN and CDR2 is SYGVQD (reference sequence). The CDR3 runs 15 residues. CDR3 in DNA: TGCGCCAGCAGTGAGTCGGGCGGGGGCTTTGGTGAGCAGTACTTC. As protein: CASSESGGGFGEQYF.

This rearrangement joins TRBV9 to TRBJ2-7, with 8 bases lining up with TRBD2. With V trimmed by 4 bases and J by 1 base, 7 bases remained unmatched. CDR1 is SGDLS, CDR2 YYNGEE, per germline. The CDR3 is 15 residues long. CDR3 in DNA: TGTGCCAGCAGCCCCTCCATAGCGGGGTCCTACGAGCAGTACTTC. Amino acids: CASSPSIAGSYEQYF.

The chain employs TRBV2 and TRBJ2-6; tentative D call: TRBD1 (6 bases). The V end lost 7 bases, the J end lost 1 base, and 11 bases lay between the germline ends. The CDR3 has 15 residues. Germline V lookup: CDR1 SNHLY, CDR2 FYNNEI. The CDR3 sequence: CASTETGSGANVLTF. The CDR3 DNA follows: TGTGCCAGCACCGAAACAGGGTCTGGGGCCAACGTCCTGACTTTC. Combining the CDR3 with reference TRBV2 and TRBJ2-6 gives the whole variable domain EPEVTQTPSHQVTQMGQEVILRCVPISNHLYFYWYRQILGQKVEFLVSFYNNEISEKSEIFDDQFSVERPDGSNFTLKIRSTKLEDSAMYFCASTETGSGANVLTFGAGSRLTVL.

The gene calls are TRBV25-1 and TRBJ2-1; maybe TRBD2 (5 bases). The V gene lost 8 bases and the J gene lost 9 bases, with 17 bases spanning the gap. Germline V gene sequence: CDR1 MGHDK, CDR2 SYGVNS. CDR3 length equals 13 residues. The CDR3 here is CASHPARGGEQFF. The CDR3, as DNA: TGTGCCAGCCACCCGGCGCGCGGAGGTGAGCAGTTCTTC.

This clone showed up many times. This CDR3 is also generated by other DNA sequences in the sample. The rearrangement links TRBV6-6 to TRBJ2-3, with 12 bases aligning to TRBD2. This CDR3 is built from 14 residues. CDR1 and CDR2 (germline): MNHNY, SVGAGI (reference sequence). Germline trimming cut 6 bases from V and 3 bases from J; bases unmatched to any gene: 1. In DNA form, the CDR3 reads TGTGCCAGCAGAACTAGCGGGAGGACAGATACGCAGTATTTT. Protein product: CASRTSGRTDTQYF.

The chain links TRBV7-9 to TRBJ1-2; no firm D call. The germline CDR1 and CDR2 sequences are SEHNR and FQNEAQ (reference sequence). Trimming pared 1 base from V and 0 bases from J, leaving 6 bases between. CDR3 length: 14 residues. The DNA of the CDR3 is TGTGCCAGCAGCTTAGACGGAGCTAACTATGGCTACACCTTC. Protein: CASSLDGANYGYTF.

The rearrangement links TRBV5-1 to TRBJ2-5, with D possibly being TRBD1 (6 bases). With 4 bases removed from V and 5 bases from J, the gap between germline ends came to 18 bases. The CDR3 contains 15 residues. The germline V gene has CDR1 SGHRS and CDR2 YFSETQ. CDR3 region: CASSGEGGVGETQYF. As DNA, the CDR3 is TGCGCCAGCAGCGGAGAAGGGGGAGTAGGTGAGACCCAGTACTTC.

Turning to this clone: Since a far larger clone is one base different, this is likely a read error. This rearrangement joins TRBV12-5 to TRBJ2-3, with D possibly matching TRBD1 (6 bases). The CDR3 is 14 amino acids. The germline V gene encodes CDR1 LGHNT and CDR2 FRNRAP. The V gene lost 5 bases and the J gene lost 8 bases, with 17 bases spanning the gap. The CDR3 loop reads CASGPLRTEGTQYF. The CDR3 DNA sequence: TGTGCTAGTGGTCCTCTCCGGACAGAAGGTACGCAGTATTTT.

V and J are TRBV14 and TRBJ2-2, with D possibly being TRBD2 (5 bases). Germline V lookup: CDR1 SGHDN, CDR2 FVKESK. Deletions cut 1 base from V and 7 bases from J, with 10 bases between. The CDR3 extends over 14 amino acids. CDR3 DNA sequence: TGTGCCAGCAGCCAAGTCGGGGTCGACGGGGAGCTGTTTTTT. Translating it yields CASSQVGVDGELFF.

The chain joins TRBV2 to TRBJ2-7; D might be TRBD1 (5 bases). V was shortened by 6 bases and J by 0 bases, with 12 bases between the two germline ends. CDR3 length: 14 residues. Germline assignment: CDR1 SNHLY and CDR2 FYNNEI. The CDR3 nucleotides are TGTGCCAGCAGGGGGCGGTTACTCTCCTACGAGCAGTACTTC. As protein: CASRGRLLSYEQYF.

The chain joins TRBV5-1 to TRBJ1-2, with TRBD1 matching 9 bases. Germline CDR1 is SGHRS and CDR2 is YFSETQ. The V and J ends lost 4 bases and 8 bases, in that order; junction bases with no gene match: 12. The CDR3 totals 15 residues. The CDR3 DNA sequence: TGCGCCAGCAGCCCCGGACAGGGGAGGCTAGTAGGCTACACCTTC. Its translation is CASSPGQGRLVGYTF.

To note about this clone: A read error is the likely source, as a far larger clone sits one nucleotide away. This CDR3 is also generated by other DNA sequences in the sample. V is TRBV30 and J is TRBJ2-7; D remains unclear. The germline gives CDR1 GTSNPN, CDR2 SVGIG (reference sequence). This CDR3 has 11 amino acids. The V gene lost 5 bases and the J gene lost 7 bases, with 12 bases spanning the gap. In nucleotides, the CDR3 is TGTGCCTGGGAACGTAACTATGAGCAGTACTTC. Amino acid sequence: CAWERNYEQYF.

The chain is built from TRBV6-1 and TRBJ2-2, with 7 bases matching TRBD1. The V gene end was trimmed by 3 bases and the J gene end by 5 bases; junction bases not matched to a gene: 9. The germline gives CDR1 MNHNS, CDR2 SASEGT. This CDR3 is 16 amino acids long. The CDR3 loop reads CASSDVGTVATGELFF. The CDR3 DNA reads TGTGCCAGCAGTGACGTCGGGACAGTTGCTACCGGGGAGCTGTTTTTT.

As concerns this clone: A read error is likely here: a far larger clone is one base away. V usage is TRBV20-1 and J usage is TRBJ2-7; D is undetermined. Germline V gene lookup returns CDR1 DFQATT and CDR2 SNEGSKA (reference sequence). The CDR3 sequence is 11 residues long. The CDR3 sequence: CSALWINERYF. The CDR3 DNA reads as TGCAGTGCCCTCTGGATAAACGAGCGGTACTTC.

With respect to this clone: A clone one base away is much larger, so this may be a read error. This chain joins TRBV15 and TRBJ1-2; D is uncertain. CDR3 size: 15 residues. CDR1 and CDR2 (germline): LNHNV, YYDKDF (reference sequence). The V end lost 4 bases, the J end lost 0 bases, and 12 bases lay between the germline ends. This CDR3 reads CATSKEGGANYGYTF. The DNA of the CDR3 is TGTGCCACCAGCAAAGAGGGCGGAGCTAACTATGGCTACACCTTC.

The chain couples TRBV4-2 to TRBJ2-1, with TRBD2 matching over 11 bases. The germline V gene has CDR1 LGHNA and CDR2 YNFKEQ. The CDR3 totals 15 residues. Trimming removed 5 bases from V and 5 bases from J; junction bases left unmatched: 5. The CDR3 sequence: CASSRGLADHNEQFF. CDR3 DNA sequence: TGTGCCAGCAGCAGGGGACTAGCGGACCACAATGAGCAGTTCTTC.

This chain connects TRBV7-2 to TRBJ2-7, with D hard to call. The V gene's germline CDR1 is SGHTA and CDR2 FQGNSA. With 0 bases removed from V and 2 bases from J, the gap between germline ends came to 11 bases. The CDR3 covers 15 residues. DNA of the CDR3: TGTGCCAGCAGCTTAGCCATGGGCCCAACCTACGAGCAGTACTTC. Translation: CASSLAMGPTYEQYF.

As for this clone: A far bigger clonotype differs at one base, so this is likely a read error. J is TRBJ1-6 and V is TRBV6-6; the D is unclear. Germline V gives CDR1 MNHNY, CDR2 SVGAGI (reference sequence). CDR3 length: 14 residues. The CDR3 DNA follows: TGTGTCAGCAGTTACGAGGCAGGCGGTTCACCCCTCCACTTT. This sequence encodes CVSSYEAGGSPLHF.

This chain links TRBV5-1 with TRBJ1-5; D unresolved. Germline V gene sequence: CDR1 SGHRS, CDR2 YFSETQ. The CDR3 contains 13 residues. Trimming cost V 5 bases and J 5 bases, with 11 bases left between them. The CDR3 DNA follows: TGCGCCAGCAGTTTTGGGGTTGATCAGCCCCAGCATTTT. Amino acids: CASSFGVDQPQHF.

The V and J genes are TRBV7-2 and TRBJ2-2; possible D gene TRBD1, 6 bases. The CDR3 sequence is 14 residues long. In germline, CDR1 is SGHTA, CDR2 FQGNSA. The V and J ends lost 2 bases and 4 bases respectively, with 8 bases between them. CDR3 protein: CASSLWGRTGELFF. DNA for the CDR3: TGTGCCAGCAGCTTATGGGGGCGCACCGGGGAGCTGTTTTTT.

The chain is built from TRBV27 and TRBJ2-5, with a tentative D call TRBD1 (5 bases). The CDR3 loop spans 14 amino acids. Germline loops: CDR1 MNHEY, CDR2 SMNVEV (reference sequence). V shed 6 bases and J shed 2 bases, with 13 bases lying between them. DNA for the CDR3: TGTGCCAGCAGAAGGGGCAGGGCTCAAGAGACCCAGTACTTC. Translated, it gives CASRRGRAQETQYF.

The gene calls are TRBV30 and TRBJ2-7; 8 bases fit TRBD1. Trimming at V came to 3 bases and at J to 5 bases, leaving 9 bases not matched to a gene. The CDR3 is 14 amino acids. Germline lookup yields CDR1 GTSNPN and CDR2 SVGIG (reference sequence). This CDR3 reads CAWRPLDRENEQYF. In nucleotides, the CDR3 is TGTGCCTGGAGGCCCTTGGACAGGGAGAACGAGCAGTACTTC. Full variable domain (missing parts from reference TRBV30 and TRBJ2-7): SQTIHQWPATLVQPVGSPLSLECTVEGTSNPNLYWYRQAAGRGLQLLFYSVGIGQISSEVPQNLSASRPQDRQFILSSKKLLLSDSGFYLCAWRPLDRENEQYFGPGTRLTVT.

The rearrangement uses TRBV6-5 and TRBJ2-4, with D perhaps matching TRBD2 (6 bases). Germline CDR1 MNHEY, CDR2 SVGAGI. The CDR3 loop spans 16 amino acids. Trimming took off 0 bases at V and 0 bases at J, with 9 bases between the two ends. CDR3 in DNA: TGTGCCAGCAGTTACTCGGGAGGCTCAGCCAAAAACATTCAGTACTTC. It codes for CASSYSGGSAKNIQYF.

Turning to this clone: A read error is the likely source, as a far larger clone sits one nucleotide away. The CDR3: CASRPGQGFDWLTSYGQYF. CDR3 bases: TGTGCCAGCAGACCGGGACAGGGGTTTGATTGGCTGACCTCCTACGGGCAGTACTTC. The V and J genes are TRBV2 and TRBJ2-7, with TRBD1 identical over 10 bases. Germline CDR1 is SNHLY and CDR2 is FYNNEI. The CDR3 loop spans 19 amino acids.